These 26 T cell receptor beta chains were all obtained from the same sample, sequenced in a study of blood T cell repertoires in COVID-19. The table came from immunoSEQ multiplex PCR; TCRdb's copy has only in-frame clones and leaves some out. The table records 150,000 or so clones, more than 80% of them present only once. Material: peripheral blood. These receptors all stem from a human donor with acute or convalescent COVID-19. The donor label of this sample is uncertain.

About this clone: Other nucleotide sequences from this sample produce the same CDR3. The rearrangement links TRBV5-1 to TRBJ1-5; 8 bases are shared with TRBD1. Looked up from germline, CDR1 is SGHRS and CDR2 is YFSETQ. This CDR3 region has 14 residues. The V gene end was trimmed by 3 bases and the J gene end by 2 bases; junction bases not matched to a gene: 1. CDR3 amino acids: CASSSTGGNQPQHF. CDR3 coding DNA: TGCGCCAGCAGCTCGACAGGGGGCAATCAGCCCCAGCATTTT.

The chain has TRBV6-5 and TRBJ1-5; 7 nucleotides line up with TRBD1. With V trimmed by 6 bases and J by 0 bases, 5 bases remained unmatched. This CDR3 region has 15 residues. The germline V gene has CDR1 MNHEY and CDR2 SVGAGI. For the CDR3, the DNA is TGTGCCAGCAGACGACAGGGAGATAGCAATCAGCCCCAGCATTTT. Residues: CASRRQGDSNQPQHF.

The chain employs TRBV6-2 or TRBV6-3 and TRBJ1-1, with 8 positions matching TRBD1. The CDR3 extends over 14 amino acids. Germline CDR1 reads MNHEY; CDR2 reads SVGEGT. The V and J ends lost 0 bases and 5 bases, in that order; junction bases with no gene match: 2. CDR3 coding DNA: TGTGCCAGCAGTTACTCCAGGGGGCTTACTGAAGCTTTCTTT. It is translated as CASSYSRGLTEAFF.

This CDR3 is CAWSTGTSDTQYF. The CDR3, as DNA: TGTGCCTGGAGTACCGGGACATCAGATACGCAGTATTTT. The chain is built from TRBV30 and TRBJ2-3, with D possibly TRBD1 on 6 matching bases. The CDR3 loop spans 13 amino acids. The germline V gene has CDR1 GTSNPN and CDR2 SVGIG (reference sequence). Between the trimmed V and J ends, which lost 2 bases and 4 bases, there was a span of 10 bases.

Details on this clone: The junction does not match germline at one end; this may be a read error. The chain joins TRBV27 to TRBJ2-7; D might be TRBD1 (6 bases). The CDR3 is made up of 12 amino acids. Germline values: CDR1 MNHEY, CDR2 SMNVEV (reference sequence). The CDR3 region is CASSPMTGRRHF. CDR3 sequence (DNA): TGTGCCAGCAGTCCGATGACAGGCCGAAGGCACTTC.

V usage is TRBV2 and J usage is TRBJ1-1, with 9 bases aligning to TRBD1. The CDR3 length is 13 residues. Trimming cost V 9 bases and J 5 bases; bases outside gene matches: 7. Germline values: CDR1 SNHLY, CDR2 FYNNEI. The CDR3 is CARAQTGGTEAFF. The CDR3 DNA reads TGTGCCAGGGCCCAGACAGGGGGGACTGAAGCTTTCTTT.

J is TRBJ1-1 and V is TRBV25-1; 9 nucleotides line up with TRBD1. J lost 1 base, V lost 1 base, and 1 base had no gene match. Germline assignment: CDR1 MGHDK and CDR2 SYGVNS. The CDR3 extends over 15 amino acids. The CDR3 protein is CASSEWGQGNTEAFF. CDR3 nucleotide sequence: TGTGCCAGCAGTGAATGGGGACAGGGGAACACTGAAGCTTTCTTT.

The chain has TRBV7-3 and TRBJ1-1, with 9 bases fitting TRBD1. V shed 5 bases, J shed 4 bases, and the junction held 5 bases outside the gene matches. CDR3 length equals 14 residues. Germline-derived CDR1 and CDR2 are SGHTA and FQGTGA. The CDR3 region is CASSPGQGITEAFF. The CDR3 DNA follows: TGTGCCAGCAGCCCGGGACAGGGAATCACTGAAGCTTTCTTT. Complete variable domain (other parts from reference TRBV7-3 and TRBJ1-1): GAGVSQTPSNKVTEKGKYVELRCDPISGHTALYWYRQSLGQGPEFLIYFQGTGAADDSGLPNDRFFAVRPEGSVSTLKIQRTERGDSAVYLCASSPGQGITEAFFGQGTRLTVV.

This clone has just one count. V usage is TRBV29-1 and J usage is TRBJ1-2; no clear D. V lost 7 bases and J lost 8, with 20 bases in between. Germline assignment: CDR1 SQVTM and CDR2 ANQGSEA. The CDR3 extends over 13 amino acids. CDR3 region: CSARPTGSGGYTF. The CDR3 DNA follows: TGCAGCGCTCGCCCTACGGGTTCCGGAGGCTACACCTTC. Supplemented by reference TRBV29-1 and TRBJ1-2, the full variable domain reads SAVISQKPSRDICQRGTSLTIQCQVDSQVTMMFWYRQQPGQSLTLIATANQGSEATYESGFVIDKFPISRPNLTFSTLTVSNMSPEDSSIYLCSARPTGSGGYTFGSGTRLTVV.

The J gene is TRBJ1-1, the V gene TRBV9; TRBD1 matches 11 bases. The CDR3 contains 20 residues. The trim removed 0 bases at V and 3 bases at J, leaving 16 bases unmatched. Germline assignment: CDR1 SGDLS and CDR2 YYNGEE. The CDR3 nucleotides are TGTGCCAGCAGCGTAGCTTTGGACAGGGGGCACGAAGAAAGGGACACTGAAGCTTTCTTT. The encoded protein is CASSVALDRGHEERDTEAFF.

V usage is TRBV24-1 and J usage is TRBJ2-7; D is perhaps TRBD1 (7 bases). This CDR3 has 12 amino acids. The germline V gene encodes CDR1 KGHDR and CDR2 SFDVKD. The germline V and J ends were trimmed by 8 bases and 7 bases, with 14 bases remaining between them. CDR3 region: CATMSPGGEQYV. CDR3 coding DNA: TGTGCCACCATGAGCCCAGGGGGGGAGCAGTACGTC.

V and J are TRBV6-5 and TRBJ1-1, with D unclear. Germline CDR1 and CDR2: MNHEY and SVGAGI. Deletions cut 6 bases from V and 4 bases from J, with 15 bases between. This CDR3 has 14 amino acids. CDR3 sequence (DNA): TGTGCCAGCAGATACGAGAGGGAGGGCACTGAAGCTTTCTTT. Translated, it gives CASRYEREGTEAFF.

This clone was counted a single time. The chain joins TRBV27 to TRBJ1-1; 9 positions match TRBD1. The CDR3 loop spans 14 amino acids. Looked up from germline, CDR1 is MNHEY and CDR2 is SMNVEV (reference sequence). V trimming: 5 bases; J trimming: 5 bases; junction bases outside the gene matches: 6. The CDR3 DNA follows: TGTGCCAGCAGTATACAGGGGGCGCGTACTGAAGCTTTCTTT. Protein sequence: CASSIQGARTEAFF.

This chain links TRBV18 with TRBJ2-7; perhaps TRBD1 as D (5 bases). Germline V gene sequence: CDR1 KGHSH, CDR2 LQKENI. V lost 6 bases and J 0 bases, leaving 15 bases between the germline ends. CDR3 length: 15 residues. CDR3 nucleotides: TGTGCCAGCTCCCCTAGACAGTCTAGCTCCTACGAGCAGTACTTC. The encoded protein is CASSPRQSSSYEQYF.

The rearrangement joins TRBV5-5 to TRBJ2-2; the D gene is possibly TRBD1 (5 bases). V lost 0 bases, J lost 2 bases, and 11 bases lay in between. CDR1 and CDR2 from the germline V gene are SGHKS and YYEKEE (reference sequence). The CDR3 extends over 16 amino acids. CDR3 loop: CASSLVVRANTGELFF. The CDR3 bases are TGTGCCAGCAGCTTGGTGGTCAGGGCCAACACCGGGGAGCTGTTTTTT.

The genes are TRBV3-1 (or the pseudogene TRBV3-2) and TRBJ1-5; 10 nucleotides agree with TRBD1. This CDR3 contains 17 residues. From germline, CDR1 is LGHDT and CDR2 YNNKEL (reference sequence). V was clipped by 1 base and J by 5 bases; unmatched bases: 8. CDR3 residues: CASSQGQGAGRDQPQHF. The CDR3 DNA is TGTGCCAGCAGCCAAGGACAGGGGGCAGGTCGGGATCAGCCCCAGCATTTT.

This clone has only a few counts. As DNA, the CDR3 is TGTGCCAGCAGCCGGGACAGGGCTGATCAGCAGTACGTC. Protein sequence: CASSRDRADQQYV. The V call is TRBV12-3 or TRBV12-4, the J call TRBJ2-7; 9 bases agree with TRBD1. After removal of 6 bases from V and 8 bases from J, the junction contained 8 bases not matched to a gene. CDR3 length equals 13 residues.

This CDR3 is CAISDELSAYEQYF. CDR3 nucleotide sequence: TGTGCCATCAGTGACGAACTGAGTGCCTACGAGCAGTACTTC. The J gene is TRBJ2-7, the V gene TRBV10-3; no reliable D call. There are 14 residues in the CDR3. Germline CDR1 is ENHRY and CDR2 is SYGVKD. The V and J ends lost 3 bases and 2 bases respectively, with 11 bases between them.

This clone appeared once. The chain links TRBV6-5 to TRBJ1-1; 10 bases are a match to TRBD1. CDR3 length: 14 amino acids. The germline V gene has CDR1 MNHEY and CDR2 SVGAGI. The trim removed 7 bases at V and 5 bases at J, leaving 7 bases unmatched. The CDR3 is CASTPTGGRTEAFF. CDR3 DNA: TGTGCCAGCACCCCGACAGGGGGCAGGACTGAAGCTTTCTTT.

This clone was observed at least ten times. Germline and junction disagree at one end, which may indicate a read error. The J gene is TRBJ1-2, the V gene TRBV20-1; the D is unclear. This CDR3 region has 10 residues. Germline assignment: CDR1 DFQATT and CDR2 SNEGSKA (reference sequence). The CDR3 DNA follows: TGCAGTGTTGAGAACTTTGGCTACACCTTC. This encodes CSVENFGYTF.

This chain joins TRBV5-1 and TRBJ1-6; D perhaps matches TRBD1 (6 bases). CDR1 is SGHRS and CDR2 is YFSETQ in the germline V gene. V lost 2 bases and J 5 bases, leaving 11 bases between the germline ends. The CDR3 is 15 amino acids. The CDR3 DNA is TGCGCCAGCAGCTTCGGACAGCTAGATAATTCACCCCTCCACTTT. Encoded protein: CASSFGQLDNSPLHF. Combining the CDR3 with reference TRBV5-1 and TRBJ1-6 gives the whole variable domain KAGVTQTPRYLIKTRGQQVTLSCSPISGHRSVSWYQQTPGQGLQFLFEYFSETQRNKGNFPGRFSGRQFSNSRSEMNVSTLELGDSALYLCASSFGQLDNSPLHFGNGTRLTVT.

The V and J genes are TRBV6-6 and TRBJ2-3; the D gene is possibly TRBD2 (5 bases). The CDR3 consists of 14 residues. Germline lookup yields CDR1 MNHNY and CDR2 SVGAGI (reference sequence). V was trimmed by 2 bases and J by 1 base, leaving 7 bases between them. The CDR3 is CASSYGSGTDTQYF. Here the CDR3 DNA reads TGTGCCAGCAGTTACGGTAGCGGCACAGATACGCAGTATTTT.

The V gene is TRBV30, the J gene TRBJ1-3; 10 bases are a match to TRBD1. The V and J ends lost 8 bases and 2 bases, in that order; junction bases with no gene match: 3. CDR1 and CDR2 (germline): GTSNPN, SVGIG (reference sequence). The CDR3 covers 13 residues. The CDR3 region is CAQDRGTGNTIYF. In DNA, the CDR3 is TGTGCCCAGGACAGGGGGACTGGAAACACCATATATTTT.

The chain carries TRBV10-1 and TRBJ1-1; 12 bases align to TRBD1. V trimming: 5 bases; J trimming: 4 bases; junction bases outside the gene matches: 2. This CDR3 is 14 amino acids long. The germline CDR1 and CDR2 sequences are WNHNN and SYGVQD (reference sequence). CDR3 loop: CASSPGQGATEAFF. The CDR3 DNA sequence: TGCGCCAGCAGTCCGGGACAGGGGGCCACTGAAGCTTTCTTT.

The chain recombines TRBV5-6 with TRBJ2-5; D is undetermined. The germline V and J ends were trimmed by 0 bases and 5 bases, with 11 bases remaining between them. Germline assignment: CDR1 SGHDT and CDR2 YYEEEE. The CDR3 is 14 residues long. The CDR3 sequence is CASSLGRVWETQYF. The CDR3 DNA reads TGTGCCAGCAGCTTGGGACGGGTCTGGGAGACCCAGTACTTC.

This clone appeared many times. CDR3 nucleotide sequence: TGTGCCAGCAGCCAGGCCCGGGGACAGGGCCAAGAGACCCAGTACTTC. Amino acid sequence: CASSQARGQGQETQYF. The chain carries TRBV4-2 and TRBJ2-5, with 9 bases that match TRBD1. The V segment lost 3 bases and the J segment 1 base; nucleotides outside the gene matches: 6. The CDR3 runs 16 residues. CDR1 and CDR2 (germline): LGHNA, YNFKEQ.